These 14 T cell receptor beta chains were sequenced from one sample in a study of T cell responses to AZD1222 COVID-19 vaccine. Data came from immunoSEQ multiplex PCR; TCRdb stores just in-frame clones and leaves some out. The repertoire consists of approximately 150,000 clones, with around 89% occurring once and the leading ten covering about 1.5%. Here the sequenced sample was peripheral blood, taken on day 0 of AZD1222 vaccination. All receptors derive from an adult in good health.

This chain uses TRBV6-5 with TRBJ2-1; maybe TRBD2 (7 bases). The CDR3 sequence is 14 residues long. Germline V gives CDR1 MNHEY, CDR2 SVGAGI. Deletions cut 4 bases from V and 7 bases from J, with 14 bases between. CDR3 in DNA: TGTGCCAGCAGTTTCCGAGGGGGGGCGAATGAGCAGTTCTTC. This encodes CASSFRGGANEQFF.

In this sample, this clone turned up once. The chain combines TRBV3-1 (or the pseudogene TRBV3-2) with TRBJ2-7; 7 nucleotides match TRBD2. The CDR3 has 16 amino acids. Trimming at V came to 1 base and at J to 1 base, leaving 7 bases not matched to a gene. The germline V gene has CDR1 LGHDT and CDR2 YNNKEL (reference sequence). The DNA of the CDR3 is TGTGCCAGCAGCCAAGTAGGGACTACCGCTTCCTACGAGCAGTACTTC. Translation gives CASSQVGTTASYEQYF.

The chain carries TRBV27 and TRBJ2-6; D may correspond to TRBD1 or TRBD2 (5 bases each). The CDR3 is 15 amino acids. Trimming left V 4 bases short and J 4 bases short, with 11 bases between. CDR1 MNHEY and CDR2 SMNVEV come from the germline V gene (reference sequence). In DNA, the CDR3 is TGTGCCAGCAGTTCGAGGGGACCCGGGGCCAACGTCCTGACTTTC. Amino acid sequence: CASSSRGPGANVLTF.

This chain links TRBV20-1 with TRBJ2-7; unclear D gene. Deletions cut 5 bases from V and 5 bases from J, with 10 bases between. Germline loops: CDR1 DFQATT, CDR2 SNEGSKA (reference sequence). The CDR3 runs 11 residues. The CDR3 region has the DNA TGCAGTGCTTGGGGTCGGAACGAGCAGTACTTC. As protein: CSAWGRNEQYF.

The chain combines TRBV13 with TRBJ2-3, with D tentatively TRBD2 (6 bases). Trimming cost V 4 bases and J 0 bases, with 17 bases left between them. This CDR3 region has 17 residues. Germline V lookup: CDR1 PRHDT, CDR2 FYEKMQ (reference sequence). The CDR3 loop is CASSSSGWAGSTDTQYF. DNA for the CDR3: TGTGCCAGCAGCTCCTCCGGATGGGCGGGGAGCACAGATACGCAGTATTTT.

The gene calls are TRBV6-5 and TRBJ1-1, with 8 bases matching TRBD1. The J segment lost 2 bases and the V segment lost 4 bases, leaving 3 bases of the junction unmatched. The CDR3 runs to 14 residues. Germline assignment: CDR1 MNHEY and CDR2 SVGAGI. CDR3 sequence: CASSLDRGNTEAFF. CDR3 DNA sequence: TGTGCCAGCAGTTTAGACAGGGGTAACACTGAAGCTTTCTTT.

The table lists this clone with a count of one. The chain combines TRBV5-4 with TRBJ1-2, with a tentative D call TRBD1 (5 bases). Trimming shortened V by 4 bases and J by 8 bases, and 24 bases separated the two germline ends. The germline V gene encodes CDR1 SGHNT and CDR2 YYREEE (reference sequence). This CDR3 is 16 amino acids long. The CDR3 spells CASSTAGRGESFGYTF. DNA of the CDR3: TGTGCCAGCAGCACCGCGGGGCGGGGGGAGTCTTTCGGCTACACCTTC. The whole variable domain, remainder taken from reference TRBV5-4 and TRBJ1-2, is ETGVTQSPTHLIKTRGQQVTLRCSSQSGHNTVSWYQQALGQGPQFIFQYYREEENGRGNFPPRFSGLQFPNYSSELNVNALELDDSALYLCASSTAGRGESFGYTFGSGTRLTVV.

The genes are TRBV9 and TRBJ1-5; D is uncertain. CDR3 size: 15 residues. Between the trimmed V and J ends, which lost 2 bases and 5 bases, there was a span of 14 bases. The germline V gene encodes CDR1 SGDLS and CDR2 YYNGEE. Here the CDR3 DNA reads TGTGCCAGCAGCGTCGATGGCACAAGCTATCAGCCCCAGCATTTT. The encoded protein is CASSVDGTSYQPQHF.

The chain carries TRBV29-1 and TRBJ1-2; 9 nucleotides line up with TRBD1. The CDR3 totals 11 residues. The germline CDR1 and CDR2 sequences are SQVTM and ANQGSEA. Unmatched junction bases numbered 3, after V lost 7 bases and J lost 6 bases. CDR3 sequence (DNA): TGCAGCGCTACAGGGGGCGATGGCTACACCTTC. Protein product: CSATGGDGYTF.

The V call is TRBV2, the J call TRBJ1-6; D possibly corresponds to TRBD1 (5 bases). The V and J ends lost 0 bases and 12 bases respectively, with 15 bases between them. The CDR3 runs 15 residues. CDR1 and CDR2 (germline): SNHLY, FYNNEI. CDR3 in DNA: TGTGCCAGCAGTGAAGCGCTTCAAGGGAGGGGACCCCTCCACTTT. Encoded protein: CASSEALQGRGPLHF.

The rearrangement links TRBV27 to TRBJ2-4, with 12 bases fitting TRBD2. Losses at the gene ends were 6 bases for V and 6 bases for J; bases not matched to a gene: 9. The germline V gene has CDR1 MNHEY and CDR2 SMNVEV (reference sequence). The CDR3 is made up of 16 amino acids. The CDR3 spells CASRRLAGVYGNIQYF. The CDR3, as DNA: TGTGCCAGCAGGCGACTAGCGGGAGTCTATGGAAACATTCAGTACTTC.

This chain joins TRBV30 and TRBJ2-7; D might be TRBD2 (6 bases). Germline CDR1 reads GTSNPN; CDR2 reads SVGIG (reference sequence). The length of the CDR3 is 12 residues. The germline V and J ends were trimmed by 3 bases and 6 bases, with 12 bases remaining between them. The CDR3 DNA reads as TGTGCCTGGAGGGCTCCCGGGGGCGAGCAGTACTTC. Translating it yields CAWRAPGGEQYF.

This clone was counted once. The genes are TRBV30 and TRBJ1-4, with unresolved D. V was clipped by 4 bases and J by 3 bases, with 9 bases between them. The CDR3 extends over 13 amino acids. CDR1 is GTSNPN, CDR2 SVGIG, per germline (reference sequence). DNA of the CDR3: TGTGCCTGGACGGGAGCGGCTAATGAAAAACTGTTTTTT. Translated, it gives CAWTGAANEKLFF.

This clone was detected a few times. V gene TRBV12-3 or TRBV12-4 combines with J gene TRBJ1-5; D call uncertain. The V end was cut by 6 bases, the J end by 4 bases, with 10 bases between. The CDR3 runs 13 residues. The DNA for the CDR3 is TGTGCCAGCAGAATAGATGGGAATCAGCCCCAGCATTTT. Encoded protein: CASRIDGNQPQHF.